A single T cell receptor (beta chain) is shown here with its context. Its target is unknown. Generated by immunoSEQ multiplex PCR, the TCRdb table keeps only in-frame clones and is missing some. Of 30,000 or so clones in the sample, 70% to 85% were seen once. The source of the sample is a study of PD-L1 blockade in urothelial cancer. Study summary: Male sex and bladder-origin urothelial cancer were recorded for about 85% of the roughly 30 patients. Median T cell yield from blood was 130,000 to 150,000. Study-wide findings and caveats: It was durable-benefit patients whose tumor-associated blood clones expanded more at 3 weeks.

Patients in the study were battling locally advanced or metastatic urothelial carcinoma. V was cut by 1 base and J by 1 base, with 7 bases left in between. There are 14 residues in the CDR3. Germline V lookup: CDR1 SGHVS, CDR2 FQNEAQ. Specimen: PBMCs, collected around atezolizumab (anti-PD-L1) treatment. This TCR was recovered from a man between 60 and 75 years old with urothelial cancer. The chain recombines TRBV7-8 with TRBJ1-2; no reliable D call. The CDR3 DNA reads TGTGCCAGCAGCTTAGATTCGGTTAACTATGGCTACACCTTC. It is translated as CASSLDSVNYGYTF.